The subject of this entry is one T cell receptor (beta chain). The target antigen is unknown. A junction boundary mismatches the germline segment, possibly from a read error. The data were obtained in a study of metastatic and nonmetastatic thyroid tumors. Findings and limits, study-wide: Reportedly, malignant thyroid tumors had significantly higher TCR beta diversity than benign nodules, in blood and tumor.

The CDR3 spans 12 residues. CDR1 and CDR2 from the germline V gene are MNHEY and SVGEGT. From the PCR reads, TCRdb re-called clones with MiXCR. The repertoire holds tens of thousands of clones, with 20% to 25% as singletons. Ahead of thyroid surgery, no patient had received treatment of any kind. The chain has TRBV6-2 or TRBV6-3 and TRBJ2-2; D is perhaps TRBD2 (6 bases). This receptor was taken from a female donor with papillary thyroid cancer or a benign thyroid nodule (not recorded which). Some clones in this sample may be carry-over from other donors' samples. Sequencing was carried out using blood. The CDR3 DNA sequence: TGTGCCAGCAACGGACCCTACCGGGAGCTGTTCTTT. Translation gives CASNGPYRELFF.